This TCR beta chain came from a study of OX40 agonist ivuxolimab in advanced cancers. Background for the entire study: Ivuxolimab was an agonistic, fully human IgG2 monoclonal antibody directed against OX40 (CD134), a costimulatory receptor. Intravenous ivuxolimab was administered to patients every 2 weeks at six dose levels: 0.01, 0.1, 0.3, 1.5, 3 and 10 mg/kg. Of the 50 to 55 dose-escalation patients, hepatocellular carcinoma was present in some 19, melanoma in around 15, renal cell carcinoma in 9 and head and neck cancer in 9. In the dose-escalation cohort, approximately 82% of patients were male, and the mean age was approximately 60 years with a range of 23 to 79. Prior anti-PD-1, anti-PD-L1 or anti-CTLA-4 therapy was permitted, and about two fifths of dose-escalation patients had received checkpoint inhibitors. Three dose-escalation patients achieved partial responses, one with hepatocellular carcinoma and two with cutaneous melanoma. The purpose of peripheral TCRbeta sequencing was to test whether ivuxolimab changed TCR sequence diversity and led to clonal T-cell expansion. The monotherapy dose-escalation portion (N ≈ 56 patients) of the phase I ivuxolimab trial is reported in the paper.

The trial excluded patients who had a history of autoimmune disease or who were on systemic immunosuppression. Peripheral blood for TCR sequencing was drawn from every dose cohort at baseline, at cycle 4 day 1 and at cycle 7 day 1. Samples came from an open-label, multicenter, first-in-human phase I dose-escalation trial of ivuxolimab. Adults with locally advanced or metastatic melanoma, renal cell, hepatocellular, or head and neck squamous cell carcinoma were enrolled in the trial. CD4+ and CD8+ T cells were sorted separately from peripheral blood before TCR sequencing. Genomic DNA was isolated from the sorted cells so that the TCRbeta CDR3 region could be sequenced. The immunoSEQ Assay was used for sequencing of TCRbeta CDR3 regions. The source is immuneACCESS, and TCRdb retained only in-frame sequences with V and J called. Part of the clones is not carried over; for the studies checked, unresolved V genes explain less than half of this, and the remainder is unexplained. Within this sample are approximately 90,000 clones, with roughly 90% of them counted one time only. 2.6% of the sample belongs to the ten largest clones.

Overall results and qualifications from the work: At doses of 0.1 to 3.0 mg/kg, clonal expansion of both CD4+ and CD8+ T cells in blood was seen between baseline and week 6. In partial responders in the 0.1-3.0 mg/kg groups, normalized peripheral clonal expansion was found to be among the lowest, especially among CD8+ T cells. Low levels of normalized T-cell clonal expansion were also seen in some patients who did not respond. The antigen specificity of the peripheral T cells that underwent clonal expansion was not determined. After ivuxolimab, more expanded clones were found on average in CD8+ T cells than in CD4+ T cells.

In the case of this clone: Which antigen it targets is not known. No base quality values were provided; no much bigger clone lies one nucleotide off.

Sequenced material: CD4+ or CD8+ T cells sorted from blood, taken in a trial of the OX40 agonist ivuxolimab. The TCR was taken from an adult with an advanced solid tumor such as melanoma, head and neck, liver or kidney cancer.

CDR3 region: CASSLGGASSYNEQFF. In nucleotide form, the sequence is TGTGCCAGCAGCTTAGGGGGGGCGAGCTCCTACAATGAGCAGTTCTTC. The V and J segments used are TRBV7-8 and TRBJ2-1; the D gene may be TRBD1 or TRBD2, since each aligns over 6 bases. V is reduced by 1 base and J by 0 bases, leaving a spacing of 10 bases between them. Looking up the germline V gene yields CDR1 SGHVS and CDR2 FQNEAQ. The CDR3 starts with the cysteine, ends with the phenylalanine, and has 16 residues. Only CDR3 DNA remains: 48 bases, in frame from the first base.